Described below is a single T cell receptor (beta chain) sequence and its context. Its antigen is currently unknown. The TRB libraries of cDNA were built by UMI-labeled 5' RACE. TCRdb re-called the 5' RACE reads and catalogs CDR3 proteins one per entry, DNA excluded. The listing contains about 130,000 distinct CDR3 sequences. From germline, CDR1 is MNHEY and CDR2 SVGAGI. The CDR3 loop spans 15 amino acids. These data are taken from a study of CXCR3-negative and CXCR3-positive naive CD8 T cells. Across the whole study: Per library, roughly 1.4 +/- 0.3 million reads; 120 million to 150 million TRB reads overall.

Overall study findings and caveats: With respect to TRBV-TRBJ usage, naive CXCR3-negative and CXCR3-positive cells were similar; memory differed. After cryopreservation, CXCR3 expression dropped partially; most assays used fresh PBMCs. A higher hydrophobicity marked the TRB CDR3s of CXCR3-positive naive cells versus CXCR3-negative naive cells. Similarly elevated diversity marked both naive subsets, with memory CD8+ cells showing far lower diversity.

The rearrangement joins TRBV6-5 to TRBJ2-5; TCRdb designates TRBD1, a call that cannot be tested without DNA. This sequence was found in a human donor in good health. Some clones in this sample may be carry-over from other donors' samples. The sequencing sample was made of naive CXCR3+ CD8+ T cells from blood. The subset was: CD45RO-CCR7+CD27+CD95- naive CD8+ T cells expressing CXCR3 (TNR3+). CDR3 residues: CASSYSDRARETQYF.